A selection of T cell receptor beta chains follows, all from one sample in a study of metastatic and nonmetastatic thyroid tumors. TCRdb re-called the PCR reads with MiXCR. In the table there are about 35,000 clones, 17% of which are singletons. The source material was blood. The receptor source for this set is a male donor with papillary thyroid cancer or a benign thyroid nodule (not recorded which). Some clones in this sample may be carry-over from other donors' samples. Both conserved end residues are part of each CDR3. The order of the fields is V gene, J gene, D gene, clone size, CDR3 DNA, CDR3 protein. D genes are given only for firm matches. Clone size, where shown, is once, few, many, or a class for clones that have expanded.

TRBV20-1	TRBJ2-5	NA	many	TGCAGTGCTAGCGGGGGGACCCAGTACTTC	CSASGGTQYF
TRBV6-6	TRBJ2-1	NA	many	TGTGCCAGCAGCGGGGTGGTGGGGGGGCAGGACAATGAGCAGTTCTTC	CASSGVVGGQDNEQFF
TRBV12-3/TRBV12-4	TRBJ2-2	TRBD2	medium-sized	TGTGCCAGCAGTTTGGGCTTAAGCGGGGGGCCAAGTAACCGGGAGCTGTTTTTT	CASSLGLSGGPSNRELFF
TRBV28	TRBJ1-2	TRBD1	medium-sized	TGTGCCAGCAGTTTACTGACAGGGGGCAAGAATAACTATGGCTACACCTTC	CASSLLTGGKNNYGYTF
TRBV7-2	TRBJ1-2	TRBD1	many	TGTGCCAGCACAGCGTCGGACAGGGCCATGTATGGGGGCGGCTACACCTTC	CASTASDRAMYGGGYTF
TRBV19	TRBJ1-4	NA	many	TGTGCCAGTAGTCCCCTGTGGGGGGCGACGGAAAAACTGTTTTTT	CASSPLWGATEKLFF
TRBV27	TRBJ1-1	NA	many	TGTGCCAGCAGTTATAGCGGGGGAACTGAAGCTTTCTTT	CASSYSGGTEAFF
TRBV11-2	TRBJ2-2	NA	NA	TGTGCCAGCAGCTCGCTTGGGTCCACCGGGGAGCTGTTTTTT	CASSSLGSTGELFF
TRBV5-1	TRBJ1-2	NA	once	TGCGCCAGCAGCGGAGAGAACTATGGCTACACCTTC	CASSGENYGYTF
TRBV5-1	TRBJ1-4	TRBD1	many	TGCGCCAGCACCAGGGGGGAGGAGGCAACTAATGAAAAACTGTTTTTT	CASTRGEEATNEKLFF
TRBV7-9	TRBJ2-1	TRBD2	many	TGTGCCAGCAGCTTACGGGGGGAGGGCCTCGACAATGAGCAGTTCTTC	CASSLRGEGLDNEQFF
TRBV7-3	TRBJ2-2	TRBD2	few	TGTGCCAGCAGCTTAAGTATTAGCGGGAATTGGGATGACACCGGGGAGCTGTTTTTC	CASSLSISGNWDDTGELFF
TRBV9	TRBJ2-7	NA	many	TGTGCCAGCAGCGTAGGAGTCTCGGTCGACGAGCAGTACTTC	CASSVGVSVDEQYF
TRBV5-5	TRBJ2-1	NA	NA	TGTGCCAGCAGCTTGAGGTCCGGGACTTACAATGAGCAGTTCTTC	CASSLRSGTYNEQFF
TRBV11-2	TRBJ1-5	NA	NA	TGTGCCATCAGGCATGATCAGCCCCAGCATTTT	CAIRHDQPQHF
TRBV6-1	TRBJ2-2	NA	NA	TGTGCCAGCAGATGGGACAGGGCAGCGGGGGTCACCGGGGAGCTGTTTTTT	CASRWDRAAGVTGELFF
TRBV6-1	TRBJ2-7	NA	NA	TGTGCCAGCATCTCCCCTCATTCCGAGCAGTACTTC	CASISPHSEQYF
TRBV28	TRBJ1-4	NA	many	TGTGCCGGGGGGGATTCTAATGAAAAACTGTTTTTT	CAGGDSNEKLFF
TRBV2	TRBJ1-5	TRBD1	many	TGTGCCAGCAGGGCCGACCGGACAGGGGCAAATCAGCCCCAGCATTTT	CASRADRTGANQPQHF
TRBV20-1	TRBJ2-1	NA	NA	TGCAGTGCTCACCAGTTCATGAATGAGCAGTTCTTC	CSAHQFMNEQFF
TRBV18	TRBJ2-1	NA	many	TGTGCCAGCTCACCTAGGGAAGATGAGCAGTTCTTC	CASSPREDEQFF
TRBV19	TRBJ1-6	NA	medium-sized	TGTGCCAGTAGTCCGCTACAGGGAAGAAATTCACCCCTCCACTTT	CASSPLQGRNSPLHF
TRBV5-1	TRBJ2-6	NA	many	TGCGCCAGCAGCTCAACCACAGGGTTCTCTGGGGCCAACGTCCTGACTTTC	CASSSTTGFSGANVLTF
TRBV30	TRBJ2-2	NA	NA	TGTGCCTGGGTTGGGGCCCTCGCTAACACCGGGGAGCTGTTTTTT	CAWVGALANTGELFF
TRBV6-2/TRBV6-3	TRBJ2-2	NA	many	TGTGCCAGCAGGACCAGGAGCAGAAACACCGGGGAGCTGTTTTTT	CASRTRSRNTGELFF
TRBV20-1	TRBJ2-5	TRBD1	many	TGCAGTGCTAGAGATGGGGACAGGAGGGAGACCCAGTACTTC	CSARDGDRRETQYF
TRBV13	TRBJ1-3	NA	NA	TGTGCCAGCAGCTCCTTGGGGTCTGGAAACACCATATATTTT	CASSSLGSGNTIYF
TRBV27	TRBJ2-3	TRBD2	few	TGTGCCAGCAGTACCACTAGCGGGGGGGCCACAGATACGCAGTATTTT	CASSTTSGGATDTQYF
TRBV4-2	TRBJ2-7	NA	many	TGTGCCAGCAGCCAAGCTAGGAGCTCCTACGAGCAGTACTTC	CASSQARSSYEQYF
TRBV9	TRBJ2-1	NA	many	NA	CASSVAEGTRRFF
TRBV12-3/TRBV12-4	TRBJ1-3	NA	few	TGTGCCAGCACTCGCCGGGGTGTCTCTGGAAACACCATATATTTT	CASTRRGVSGNTIYF
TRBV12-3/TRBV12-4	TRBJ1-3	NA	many	TGTGCCAGCAGTTTAGACAGGTACTCTGGAAACACCATATATTTT	CASSLDRYSGNTIYF
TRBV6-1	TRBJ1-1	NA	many	TGTGCCAGCAAGCGTGGGGGGATCGAAGCTTTCTTT	CASKRGGIEAFF
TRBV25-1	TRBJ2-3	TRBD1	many	TGTGCCAGCAAACCGGGACAGCTCACAGATACGCAGTATTTT	CASKPGQLTDTQYF
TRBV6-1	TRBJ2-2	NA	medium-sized	TGTGCCAGCAGTGAATCGCCGGAAACCGGGGAGCTGTTTTTT	CASSESPETGELFF
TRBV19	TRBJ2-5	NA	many	TGTGCCAGTACTAAAAGCTCGGGGGAGACCCAGTACTTC	CASTKSSGETQYF
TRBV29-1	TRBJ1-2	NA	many	TGCAGCGTTGAGTCGGGTGGTGGTGGCTACACCTTC	CSVESGGGGYTF
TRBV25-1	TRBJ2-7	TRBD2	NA	TGTGCCAGCAGCGGACCGACCCCCCCCGGGACTAGCGGGAGCTACGAGCAGTACTTC	CASSGPTPPGTSGSYEQYF
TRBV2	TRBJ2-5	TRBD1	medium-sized	TGTGCCAGCAGGATCCGACAGGGGGCCCGGGAGACCCAGTACTTC	CASRIRQGARETQYF
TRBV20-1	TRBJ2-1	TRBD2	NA	TGCAGTGCGCCGGGACTAGCGGGAGTTGGTGGGCAGTTCTTC	CSAPGLAGVGGQFF
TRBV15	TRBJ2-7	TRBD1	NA	TGTGCCACCGGGACAGGGCTGGCCTACGAGCAGTACTTC	CATGTGLAYEQYF
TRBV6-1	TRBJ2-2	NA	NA	TGTGCCAGCAGGGGAAGACAGTCCGGCGGGGAGCTGTTTTTT	CASRGRQSGGELFF
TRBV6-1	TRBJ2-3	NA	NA	TGTGCCAGCAGTGTTAATGTATACACAGATACGCAGTATTTT	CASSVNVYTDTQYF
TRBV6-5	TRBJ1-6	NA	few	TGTGCCAGCAGTAACTCCGGGACGGGGGAACGCTTT	CASSNSGTGERF
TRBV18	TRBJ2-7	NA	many	TGTGCCAGCTCACCACCATACCGGGAACGCGAGCAGTACTTC	CASSPPYREREQYF
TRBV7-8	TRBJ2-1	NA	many	TGTGCCAGCAGCCAAGGGCAGGGGTGGTATGAGCAGTTCTTC	CASSQGQGWYEQFF
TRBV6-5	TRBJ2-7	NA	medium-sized	TGTGCCAGCAGTTACTCTTCTGATCAAAGCTCCTACGAGCAGTACTTC	CASSYSSDQSSYEQYF
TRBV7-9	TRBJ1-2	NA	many	TGTGCCAGCAGCCAACCAGAGAACTATGGCTACACCTTC	CASSQPENYGYTF
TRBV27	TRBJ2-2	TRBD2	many	TGTGCCAGCCAAGCGGGAGTTCGTACCGGGGAGCTGTTTTTT	CASQAGVRTGELFF
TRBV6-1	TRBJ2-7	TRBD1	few	TGTGCCAGCAGCCGGGACAGGGGTGCCTACGAGCAGTACTTC	CASSRDRGAYEQYF
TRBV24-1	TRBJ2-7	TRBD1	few	TGTGCCACCGGTTATTGGGACAGAGAAAGCTCCTACGAGCAGTACTTC	CATGYWDRESSYEQYF
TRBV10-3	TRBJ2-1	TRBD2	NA	TGTGCCATCAGCCAACTCACGGGACTAGCGGGGGATTCAAATGAGCAGTTCTTC	CAISQLTGLAGDSNEQFF
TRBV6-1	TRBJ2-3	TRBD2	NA	TGTGCCAGCAGTGAAACGTGGCTAGCGGGAGATACGCAGTATTTT	CASSETWLAGDTQYF